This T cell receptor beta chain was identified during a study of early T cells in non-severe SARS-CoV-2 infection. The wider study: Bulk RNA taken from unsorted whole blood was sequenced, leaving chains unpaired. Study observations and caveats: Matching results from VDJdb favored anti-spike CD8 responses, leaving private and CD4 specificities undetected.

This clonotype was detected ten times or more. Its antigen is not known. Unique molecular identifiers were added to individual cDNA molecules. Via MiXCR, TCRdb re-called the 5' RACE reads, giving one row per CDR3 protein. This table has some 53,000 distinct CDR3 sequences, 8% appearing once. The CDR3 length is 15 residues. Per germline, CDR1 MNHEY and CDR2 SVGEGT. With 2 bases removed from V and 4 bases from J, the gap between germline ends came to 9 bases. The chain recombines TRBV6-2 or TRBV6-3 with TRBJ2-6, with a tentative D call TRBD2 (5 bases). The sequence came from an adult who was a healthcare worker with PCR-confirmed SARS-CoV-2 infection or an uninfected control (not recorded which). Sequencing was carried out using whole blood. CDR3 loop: CASSYGGSGANVLTF. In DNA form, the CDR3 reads TGTGCCAGCAGTTACGGCGGGTCCGGGGCCAACGTCCTGACTTTC.